These 30 T cell receptor beta chains came from one sample sequenced in a study of T cells after yellow fever vaccination (dated by TCRdb to about 2019). Receptor amplification or capture employed 5' RACE. Sequenced using an Illumina NovaSeq 6000. TCRdb passed the public sequencing reads through fastp at Q25 and MiXCR, retaining productive beta sequences. CDR3 protein duplicates are merged, each entry listing the most common genes and DNA. The sample yields approximately 250,000 distinct CDR3 sequences; roughly 5% were counted once. The ten largest account for roughly 3.4% of the sample. What the treatment or condition label conveys for this sample: live attenuated yellow fever vaccine strain. Sample: CD4+ T cells sorted from PBMCs, taken on the day of the yellow fever booster vaccination. The source of these receptors is a man between 18 and 29 years old who received the YFV17D yellow fever vaccine.

This clonotype was counted at least ten times. The chain recombines TRBV12-3 or TRBV12-4 with TRBJ1-1; TRBD1 is a possible D gene (6 bases). This CDR3 region has 15 residues. With 5 bases removed from V and 1 base from J, the gap between germline ends came to 14 bases. For the CDR3, the DNA is TGTGCCAGCAGTCCTCTGGGGGGCAGGAACACTGAAGCTTTCTTT. Its translation is CASSPLGGRNTEAFF.

The gene calls are TRBV29-1 and TRBJ2-2; 9 bases align to TRBD1. With 5 bases clipped from V and 4 bases from J, the junction kept 11 bases outside the gene matches. Germline V lookup: CDR1 SQVTM, CDR2 ANQGSEA. The CDR3 spans 16 residues. The CDR3 coding sequence is TGCAGCGTTCACCTACCGGGACAGGGTCTCACCGGGGAGCTGTTTTTT. The encoded protein is CSVHLPGQGLTGELFF.

This sequence joins TRBV6-2 or TRBV6-3 and TRBJ1-2, with TRBD1 as a possible D gene (6 bases). The CDR3 is 15 amino acids. Germline V gene sequence: CDR1 MNHEY, CDR2 SVGEGT. V lost 2 bases to trimming and J lost 4 bases, with 14 bases between them. CDR3 nucleotide sequence: TGTGCCAGCAGTTACGGAGGGACAAGCTCCTATGGCTACACCTTC. Translated: CASSYGGTSSYGYTF.

The genes are TRBV12-3 or TRBV12-4 and TRBJ1-3; D uncertain. The CDR3 length is 15 residues. The V gene lost 1 base and the J gene lost 0 bases, with 7 bases spanning the gap. The CDR3 DNA follows: TGTGCCAGCAGTTTAGGGGCAAACTCTGGAAACACCATATATTTT. This translates into CASSLGANSGNTIYF.

This clonotype was observed many times. This chain links TRBV20-1 with TRBJ1-2; D call uncertain. The ends were cut back, 5 bases at V and 7 bases at J, with 11 bases in the middle. Per the germline V gene, CDR1 is DFQATT and CDR2 is SNEGSKA (reference sequence). The CDR3 contains 11 residues. The CDR3 reads CSASFRGGYTF. The CDR3 coding sequence is TGCAGTGCTTCTTTCCGGGGTGGCTACACCTTC.

At least ten counts were recorded for this clonotype. The rearrangement joins TRBV5-1 to TRBJ1-1; 8 bases align to TRBD1. Germline V gives CDR1 SGHRS, CDR2 YFSETQ. The ends lost 4 bases at V and 1 base at J; junction bases unmatched: 6. This CDR3 is 15 amino acids long. The CDR3 DNA sequence: TGCGCCAGCAGCACCCAAGACAGGGGGAACACTGAAGCTTTCTTT. Translated: CASSTQDRGNTEAFF.

This chain's CDR3 is CASSLGGMADTQYF. CDR3 in DNA: TGTGCCAGCAGCTTGGGAGGGATGGCAGATACGCAGTATTTT. V and J are TRBV5-4 and TRBJ2-3; D is perhaps TRBD2 (5 bases). Trimming shortened V by 0 bases and J by 4 bases, and 9 bases separated the two germline ends. Germline CDR1 reads SGHNT; CDR2 reads YYREEE (reference sequence). The CDR3 runs to 14 residues.

This clonotype was seen a few times. The gene calls are TRBV20-1 and TRBJ1-2; perhaps TRBD1 as D (5 bases). The V and J ends lost 6 bases and 3 bases respectively, with 14 bases between them. Germline loops: CDR1 DFQATT, CDR2 SNEGSKA (reference sequence). The CDR3 is made up of 13 amino acids. The CDR3 sequence: CSARDPRHYGYTF. The DNA for the CDR3 is TGCAGTGCCAGGGACCCAAGGCACTATGGCTACACCTTC.

This chain links TRBV29-1 with TRBJ1-2, with TRBD1 identical over 7 bases. In germline, CDR1 is SQVTM, CDR2 ANQGSEA. This CDR3 is built from 12 residues. With V trimmed by 4 bases and J by 6 bases, 5 bases remained unmatched. CDR3 coding DNA: TGCAGCGTTGCAGGGGGGATCGATGGCTACACCTTC. Protein: CSVAGGIDGYTF.

This clonotype has more than one count but fewer than ten. The chain recombines TRBV7-2 with TRBJ2-5; 12 bases map to TRBD2. Germline assignment: CDR1 SGHTA and CDR2 FQGNSA. CDR3 length: 16 amino acids. With 5 bases clipped from V and 5 bases from J, the junction kept 9 bases outside the gene matches. The CDR3 nucleotides read TGTGCCAGCAGCCCGTGGACTAGCGGGGCGGGGGAGACCCAGTACTTC. Protein product: CASSPWTSGAGETQYF.

This clonotype was seen only a few times. The rearrangement uses TRBV6-2 or TRBV6-3 and TRBJ1-2; D call uncertain. The CDR3 sequence is 15 residues long. Trimming took 5 bases from V and 6 from J, leaving 19 bases between them. CDR1 and CDR2 from the germline V gene are MNHEY and SVGEGT. The chain's CDR3 is CASSHPARSGHGYTF. As DNA, the CDR3 is TGTGCCAGCAGTCACCCAGCAAGATCCGGCCATGGCTACACCTTC.

J is TRBJ1-2 and V is TRBV11-2, with a possible D match to TRBD1 (5 bases). The germline gives CDR1 SGHAT, CDR2 FQNNGV. Trimming took 5 bases from V and 0 from J, leaving 16 bases between them. The CDR3 spans 16 residues. This chain's CDR3 is CASSRIQGPTNYGYTF. Written as DNA, the CDR3 is TGTGCCAGCAGCCGAATCCAGGGACCCACTAACTATGGCTACACCTTC.

This chain uses TRBV24-1 with TRBJ2-3; 8 nucleotides match TRBD2. V was pared by 12 bases and J by 2 bases, with 9 bases of the junction left unmatched. CDR1 and CDR2 from the germline V gene are KGHDR and SFDVKD. This CDR3 is built from 14 residues. CDR3 coding DNA: TGTGCCGCCTCCGGGGGGGCGGACACAGATACGCAGTATTTT. Its translation is CAASGGADTDTQYF.

This rearrangement joins TRBV9 to TRBJ2-1; 9 nucleotides agree with TRBD2. Germline loops: CDR1 SGDLS, CDR2 YYNGEE. V trimming: 4 bases; J trimming: 4 bases; junction bases outside the gene matches: 6. This CDR3 is 15 amino acids long. The chain's CDR3 is CASSYSGGLYNEQFF. CDR3 nucleotide sequence: TGTGCCAGCAGCTACAGCGGGGGGCTGTACAATGAGCAGTTCTTC.

The chain uses TRBV28 and TRBJ1-2, with TRBD1 matching over 10 bases. The CDR3 has 15 residues. With V trimmed by 7 bases and J by 7 bases, 12 bases remained unmatched. Per the germline V gene, CDR1 is MDHEN and CDR2 is SYDVKM. CDR3 DNA sequence: TGTGCCAGCACCCGCGCCGGGACAGGGGCTTTTGGCTACACCTTC. Translating gives CASTRAGTGAFGYTF.

This clonotype was observed at least ten times. The V call is TRBV10-3, the J call TRBJ2-3; TRBD1 matches at 7 bases. Germline V lookup: CDR1 ENHRY, CDR2 SYGVKD. V dropped 7 bases and J dropped 3; count of bases not matched to a gene: 4. CDR3 length equals 13 residues. CDR3 sequence reads: CAIKGRGTDTQYF. For the CDR3, the DNA is TGTGCCATCAAGGGCAGGGGGACAGATACGCAGTATTTT.

V is TRBV24-1 and J is TRBJ2-2; D uncertain. Trimming left V 7 bases short and J 5 bases short, with 13 bases between. The CDR3 contains 14 residues. Germline V gene sequence: CDR1 KGHDR, CDR2 SFDVKD. Written as DNA, the CDR3 is TGTGCCACCAGCTCAGGAATGAGGACCGGGGAGCTGTTTTTT. Amino acids: CATSSGMRTGELFF.

This clonotype was seen more than once but under ten times. The rearrangement links TRBV15 to TRBJ1-1; D is undetermined. V was trimmed by 5 bases and J by 5 bases, leaving 18 bases between them. CDR1 and CDR2 (germline): LNHNV, YYDKDF (reference sequence). The CDR3 is 15 amino acids. The CDR3 sequence: CATSSLKGGETEAFF. The CDR3 DNA is TGTGCCACCAGCTCCCTTAAGGGCGGGGAAACTGAAGCTTTCTTT. The variable domain in full, completed from reference TRBV15 and TRBJ1-1, reads DAMVIQNPRYQVTQFGKPVTLSCSQTLNHNVMYWYQQKSSQAPKLLFHYYDKDFNNEADTPDNFQSRRPNTSFCFLDIRSPGLGDTAMYLCATSSLKGGETEAFFGQGTRLTVV.

The table lists this clonotype with many counts. This chain uses TRBV5-1 with TRBJ1-2; possible D gene TRBD1, 6 bases. This CDR3 contains 14 residues. Trimming left V 4 bases short and J 4 bases short, with 14 bases between. The V gene's germline CDR1 is SGHRS and CDR2 YFSETQ. In DNA, the CDR3 is TGCGCCAGCAGCGGTGGGGGGCTAGCCTATGGCTACACCTTC. Translation: CASSGGGLAYGYTF.

In its sample, this clonotype was seen many times. This chain uses TRBV20-1 with TRBJ2-1; D may be TRBD1 (6 bases). Germline-derived CDR1 and CDR2 are DFQATT and SNEGSKA (reference sequence). The CDR3 length is 14 residues. The V end lost 5 bases, the J end lost 8 bases, and 19 bases lay between the germline ends. In nucleotides, the CDR3 is TGCAGTGCTCGTGAATCAGGACAGCTGGATGAGCAGTTCTTC. Its translation: CSARESGQLDEQFF.

Many counts were recorded for this clonotype. This chain connects TRBV3-1 to TRBJ1-2, with 7 bases lining up with TRBD1. V lost 4 bases to trimming and J lost 8 bases; unmatched junction nucleotides: 7. This CDR3 contains 13 residues. Germline lookup yields CDR1 LGHDT and CDR2 YNNKEL (reference sequence). The CDR3 sequence: CASSLSLDRGYTF. The CDR3 coding sequence is TGTGCCAGCAGCCTCTCCCTGGACAGGGGCTACACCTTC.

This clonotype was observed at least ten times. The rearrangement joins TRBV20-1 to TRBJ2-7, with D possibly being TRBD1 (5 bases). V was pared by 6 bases and J by 1 base, with 19 bases between. Germline assignment: CDR1 DFQATT and CDR2 SNEGSKA (reference sequence). This CDR3 region has 15 residues. The CDR3 spells CSASTPYGQSYEQYV. The CDR3 DNA is TGCAGTGCCAGCACTCCTTATGGACAATCCTACGAGCAGTACGTC.

This chain joins TRBV29-1 and TRBJ2-2; D is possibly TRBD1 (7 bases). The CDR3 contains 14 residues. Trimming took off 3 bases at V and 5 bases at J, with 13 bases between the two ends. Germline-derived CDR1 and CDR2 are SQVTM and ANQGSEA. CDR3 loop: CSVDPPGGTGELFF. CDR3 in DNA: TGCAGCGTTGATCCCCCAGGGGGGACCGGGGAGCTGTTTTTT.

The chain couples TRBV29-1 to TRBJ1-2; 9 positions match TRBD1. CDR1 is SQVTM, CDR2 ANQGSEA, per germline. With V trimmed by 3 bases and J by 13 bases, 6 bases remained unmatched. The CDR3 has 11 residues. In DNA, the CDR3 is TGCAGCGTTGACGCCATGACAGGGGGCACCTTC. It is translated as CSVDAMTGGTF.

The genes are TRBV21-1 and TRBJ1-5. TRBV21-1 is described as a pseudogene. The CDR3 consists of 11 residues. The CDR3 here is CASSYNQPQHF. CDR3 DNA: TGTGCCAGCAGCTACAATCAGCCCCAGCATTTT.

In its sample, this clonotype was seen a few times. V gene TRBV19 combines with J gene TRBJ2-7; 7 bases map to TRBD2. J was trimmed by 3 bases and V by 4 bases; bases with no gene match: 12. The germline gives CDR1 LNHDA, CDR2 SQIVND (reference sequence). The length of the CDR3 is 16 residues. The DNA for the CDR3 is TGTGCCAGTAGTAGAAAGGGTGGCGGGGACTACTACGAGCAGTACTTC. Encoded protein: CASSRKGGGDYYEQYF.

This clonotype showed up just a few times. The chain combines TRBV5-1 with TRBJ2-7, with D perhaps TRBD1 or TRBD2 (5 bases each). CDR1 is SGHRS, CDR2 YFSETQ, per germline. CDR3 length: 13 amino acids. Trimming took off 0 bases at V and 5 bases at J, with 9 bases between the two ends. The CDR3 here is CASSLVGTDEQYF. DNA for the CDR3: TGCGCCAGCAGCTTGGTGGGGACGGACGAGCAGTACTTC.

The chain couples TRBV14 to TRBJ2-5, with 9 bases lining up with TRBD1. The CDR3 covers 16 residues. Germline CDR1 and CDR2: SGHDN and FVKESK. V shed 3 bases and J 2 bases; nucleotides not matched to a gene: 7. The CDR3: CASSQGDRALQETQYF. CDR3 bases: TGTGCCAGCAGCCAGGGGGACAGGGCTTTACAAGAGACCCAGTACTTC. Filled out from reference TRBV14 and TRBJ2-5, the complete variable domain reads EAGVTQFPSHSVIEKGQTVTLRCDPISGHDNLYWYRRVMGKEIKFLLHFVKESKQDESGMPNNRFLAERTGGTYSTLKVQPAELEDSGVYFCASSQGDRALQETQYFGPGTRLLVL.

This clonotype has at least ten counts. The rearrangement uses TRBV2 and TRBJ1-3, with TRBD1 as a possible D gene (5 bases). Germline CDR1 SNHLY, CDR2 FYNNEI. V shed 8 bases and J shed 0 bases, with 11 bases lying between them. CDR3 length: 14 residues. The CDR3 sequence is CASVEGYSGNTIYF. CDR3 DNA: TGTGCCAGCGTGGAGGGGTACTCTGGAAACACCATATATTTT.

V is TRBV5-1 and J is TRBJ1-3; perhaps TRBD1 as D (5 bases). V lost 4 bases and J 0 bases, leaving 14 bases between the germline ends. Germline V lookup: CDR1 SGHRS, CDR2 YFSETQ. The CDR3 runs 16 residues. In DNA form, the CDR3 reads TGCGCCAGCAGCCCGCAGGGACCGATCTCTGGAAACACCATATATTTT. Its protein product is CASSPQGPISGNTIYF.